This is a list of T cell receptor beta chains from one sample in a study of T cell responses to AZD1222 COVID-19 vaccine. Libraries were prepared by immunoSEQ multiplex PCR; TCRdb keeps only in-frame clonotypes and omits some of them. The table shows 75,000 to 95,000 clones, with under 95% occurring only once. Material: peripheral blood, obtained 28 days after the second AZD1222 dose. All receptors derive from an adult who received the AZD1222 COVID-19 vaccine. CDR3s include the opening cysteine and the closing phenylalanine or tryptophan. The D gene is left open where the match is weak. A row's size may be missing; if present it is once, few, many or a size class.

>TRBV29-1|TRBJ1-1|.|11|.
TGCAGCGTTGAATTGAACGGGGGAGCTTTCTTT
CSVELNGGAFF
>TRBV19|TRBJ2-3|TRBD2|13|.
TGTGCCAGTAGCCGGGGGGAGTCAGATACGCAGTATTTT
CASSRGESDTQYF
>TRBV5-1|TRBJ1-3|.|14|.
TGCGCCAGCAGCTTGCGAGATCCTGGAAACACCATATATTTT
CASSLRDPGNTIYF
>TRBV10-3|TRBJ1-3|.|11|once
TGTGCCACCTTGTCTGGAAACACCATATATTTT
CATLSGNTIYF
>TRBV19|TRBJ1-3|.|14|.
TGTGCCAGTAGTATTTCTGGCTCTGGAAACACCATATATTTT
CASSISGSGNTIYF
>TRBV5-4|TRBJ2-6|.|18|.
TGTGCCAGCAGCTTTGGATCAGGTTGGAGATCTGGGGCCAACGTCCTGACTTTC
CASSFGSGWRSGANVLTF
>TRBV2|TRBJ1-6|TRBD1|14|.
TGTGCCAGCAGTACAGGGGGCGCTTATTCACCCCTCCACTTT
CASSTGGAYSPLHF
>TRBV28|TRBJ2-1|.|14|.
TGTGCCGGCAGGAGACCAGGGTCCTACAATGAGCAGTTCTTC
CAGRRPGSYNEQFF
>TRBV16|TRBJ1-5|.|16|.
TGTGCCAGCAGCCAATTATTGGGGATTAGCAATCAGCCCCAGCATTTT
CASSQLLGISNQPQHF
>TRBV4-1|TRBJ2-5|.|18|.
TGCGCCAGCAGCCAGAAGATGGCAGGACTGATGTACCAAGAGACCCAGTACTTC
CASSQKMAGLMYQETQYF
>TRBV5-6|TRBJ2-5|TRBD1|15|.
TGTGCCAGCAGCTTACCACAGGGGGCGGGGGAGACCCAGTACTTC
CASSLPQGAGETQYF
>TRBV5-5|TRBJ1-1|.|13|.
TGTGCCAGCAGCCTCCATGGGGACACTGAAGCTTTCTTT
CASSLHGDTEAFF
>TRBV11-2|TRBJ1-2|.|12|.
TGTGCCAGCAGCTCCTACAGGGAGGGCTACACCTTC
CASSSYREGYTF
>TRBV11-2|TRBJ1-6|.|13|.
TGTGCCAGCAGCTCTGGGGGGAATTCACCCCTCCACTTT
CASSSGGNSPLHF
>TRBV2|TRBJ2-3|.|17|.
TGTGCCAGCAGCCCCGGGACACGGTGGCACAGCACAGATACGCAGTATTTT
CASSPGTRWHSTDTQYF
>TRBV5-1|TRBJ1-1|TRBD1|16|.
TGCGCCAGCAGCTTGAACCCACAGGGGCGGAACACTGAAGCTTTCTTT
CASSLNPQGRNTEAFF
>TRBV19|TRBJ1-4|.|14|.
TGTGCCAGTAGTATTTCACAGGGAGGTGAAAAACTGTTTTTT
CASSISQGGEKLFF
>TRBV7-9|TRBJ2-7|.|12|.
TGTGCTAGACGAGGGCGGCGTCGCGAGCAGTACTTC
CARRGRRREQYF
>TRBV5-1|TRBJ2-7|TRBD1|14|.
TGCGCCAGCAGCTTGGGACAGGGGTTGTTCGAGCAGTACTTC
CASSLGQGLFEQYF
>TRBV6-1|TRBJ2-3|TRBD2|13|.
TGTGCCAGCAGTGAGGGGGGGGCAGATACGCAGTATTTT
CASSEGGADTQYF
>TRBV24-1|TRBJ1-1|TRBD1|14|.
TGTGCCACCAGTGATCGACACAGGGGTGATGAAGCTTTCTTT
CATSDRHRGDEAFF
>TRBV19|TRBJ1-2|.|16|.
TGTGCCAGTAGTATAGCCACCTCTCTGGGGGGCCATGGCTACACCTTC
CASSIATSLGGHGYTF
>TRBV6-2/TRBV6-3|TRBJ1-5|.|14|.
TGTGCCAGCAGCCTCGCTTATAGCAATCAGCCCCAGCATTTT
CASSLAYSNQPQHF
>TRBV6-5|TRBJ2-7|TRBD1|15|.
TGTGCCAGCAGTCCGGGACAGGGGGTAAGGTACGAGCAGTACTTC
CASSPGQGVRYEQYF
>TRBV11-2|TRBJ2-1|TRBD2|15|.
TGTGCCAGCAGCTTACTAGCGGGAGGATATAATGAGCAGTTCTTC
CASSLLAGGYNEQFF
>TRBV14|TRBJ1-1|.|15|.
TGTGCCAGCAGCCAGGGACTGCTAATGAACACTGAAGCTTTCTTT
CASSQGLLMNTEAFF
>TRBV27|TRBJ1-1|.|14|.
TGTGCCAGCAGTTGGGACCGGATGAACACTGAAGCTTTCTTT
CASSWDRMNTEAFF
>TRBV7-2|TRBJ2-2|.|14|.
TGTGCCAGCAGCTCCCCGATGAACACCGGGGAGCTGTTTTTT
CASSSPMNTGELFF
>TRBV9|TRBJ1-6|.|13|.
TGTGCCAGCAGCGCTGTCAGAGATTCACCCCTCCACTTT
CASSAVRDSPLHF
>TRBV3-1/TRBV3-2|TRBJ2-1|.|15|.
TGTGCCAGCAGCCAGGAGGCGGGCTCCTACAATGAGCAGTTCTTC
CASSQEAGSYNEQFF
>TRBV7-3|TRBJ2-6|TRBD1|15|.
TGTGCCAGCAGCATCGGGACAGCTGGGGCCAACGTCCTGACTTTC
CASSIGTAGANVLTF
>TRBV6-2/TRBV6-3|TRBJ2-5|TRBD1|15|.
TGTGCCAGCAGTTATGTTCCGGGACAGCAAGAGACCCAGTACTTC
CASSYVPGQQETQYF
>TRBV10-3|TRBJ2-5|TRBD1|17|.
TGTGCCATCAGTGAGAGATTACAGGGGGCGCACCAAGAGACCCAGTACTTC
CAISERLQGAHQETQYF
>TRBV5-5|TRBJ2-3|.|13|once
TGTGCCAGCAGCTTGGGACGTACAGATACGCAGTATTTT
CASSLGRTDTQYF
>TRBV29-1|TRBJ1-2|.|13|.
TGCAGCGTGTGGACCGGGCGGGAGGATGGCTACACCTTC
CSVWTGREDGYTF
>TRBV9|TRBJ2-1|TRBD2|15|.
TGTGCCAGCAGCGTGACTAGCGGAACCTACAATGAGCAGTTCTTC
CASSVTSGTYNEQFF
>TRBV28|TRBJ1-1|TRBD1|15|once
TGTGCCAGCAGTAAAGGTAGACAGGGCAACACTGAAGCTTTCTTT
CASSKGRQGNTEAFF
>TRBV27|TRBJ2-7|.|15|.
TGTGCCAGCAGTTTGGTAGGACTAGGGGGCTACGAGCAGTACTTC
CASSLVGLGGYEQYF
>TRBV4-2|TRBJ1-6|.|16|.
TGTGCCAGCAGCCAAGCTCGGGACTATGGGAGTTCACCCCTCCACTTT
CASSQARDYGSSPLHF
>TRBV19|TRBJ1-2|.|16|.
TGTGCCAGTAGTATGGGGCAGGGCGCCCCGAACTATGGCTACACCTTC
CASSMGQGAPNYGYTF
>TRBV10-2|TRBJ2-3|.|17|.
TGCGCCAGCAGTGAAACAAGGCCTGGAACAGGGACAGATACGCAGTATTTT
CASSETRPGTGTDTQYF
>TRBV18|TRBJ2-5|TRBD2|17|once
TGTGCCAGCTCGCAGTTTAGGACTAGCGGGAGTCAGGAGACCCAGTACTTC
CASSQFRTSGSQETQYF
>TRBV9|TRBJ2-2|.|15|.
TGTGCCAGCAGCGCGAGCCCAGGAAGCGCCGGGGAGCTGTTTTTT
CASSASPGSAGELFF
>TRBV10-2|TRBJ2-3|.|11|.
TGCGCCAGCAGTGAATCGGGTACGCAGTATTTT
CASSESGTQYF
>TRBV9|TRBJ2-3|.|17|.
TGTGCCAGCAGCGAGGGGGAGGTAGCAGAGAGCACAGATACGCAGTATTTT
CASSEGEVAESTDTQYF
>TRBV2|TRBJ1-2|TRBD1|15|.
TGTGCCAGCAGTGTGAGTAGGGGGCAAGGCAATGGCTACACCTTC
CASSVSRGQGNGYTF